This TCR beta chain appears in the sequencing data of a study of vaccination and CD4 T cells after COVID-19. Study background: Eight to ten convalescent cases were mild and one was severe, and all had been SARS-CoV-2 positive by nasal swab PCR. Convalescent patients gave post-COVID blood a median about 100 days post-diagnosis, range 35 to 161.

The treatment: approximately nine-day PBMC culture with coronavirus spike peptide pools or control peptides (ViraFEST assay). ViraFEST used peptide pools to expand antigen-specific T cells and subsequently sequenced their TCRs. Comment on this clonotype: The antigen remains undetermined.

The study sequenced cultured CD4+ T cell DNA using the Oncomine TCR Beta short-read assay. TCRdb itself ran the PCR reads through MiXCR, one entry per CDR3 protein. The sample yields fewer than 13,000 distinct CDR3 sequences, 22% seen once. This CDR3 has 15 amino acids. In germline, CDR1 is SGHTA, CDR2 FQGNSA. The trim removed 1 base at V and 6 bases at J, leaving 5 bases unmatched. The input for sequencing was CD4+ T cells from blood, cultured in vitro, taken after SARS-CoV-2 vaccination. The receptor's source is a human donor who had recovered from COVID-19. The chain couples TRBV7-2 to TRBJ2-1, with TRBD2 matching over 8 bases. The CDR3 loop reads CASSLVLLAANEQFF. The CDR3 DNA reads as TGTGCCAGCAGCTTAGTCTTACTAGCGGCCAATGAGCAGTTCTTC.